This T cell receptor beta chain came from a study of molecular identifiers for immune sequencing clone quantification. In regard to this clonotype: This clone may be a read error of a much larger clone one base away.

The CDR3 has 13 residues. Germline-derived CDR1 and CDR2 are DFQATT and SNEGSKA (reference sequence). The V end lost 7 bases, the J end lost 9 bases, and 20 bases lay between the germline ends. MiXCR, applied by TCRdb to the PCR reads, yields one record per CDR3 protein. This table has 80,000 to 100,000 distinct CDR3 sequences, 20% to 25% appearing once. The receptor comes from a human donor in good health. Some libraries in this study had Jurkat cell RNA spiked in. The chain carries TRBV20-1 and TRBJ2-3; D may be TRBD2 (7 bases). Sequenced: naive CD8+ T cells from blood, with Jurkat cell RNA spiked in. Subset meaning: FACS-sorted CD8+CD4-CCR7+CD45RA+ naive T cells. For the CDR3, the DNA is TGCAGTGATCCTAAGGGGGGGGCCGACACGCAGTATTTT. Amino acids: CSDPKGGADTQYF.